This T cell receptor beta chain was profiled in a study of T-cell memory formation after mild COVID-19 (dated by TCRdb to the early 2020s). About the investigation overall: Most TCR sequence clusters were specific to one of the two donors. Two young, previously healthy adult volunteers made up the cohort, one male and one female. Longitudinal TCRalpha and TCRbeta repertoire sequencing tracked T-cell clones expanding and contracting after mild COVID-19 in a couple of donors. Paper-wide results and their limitations: Only a couple of mild cases were covered by the study, and larger cohorts that include severe cases with pre-infection samples were considered necessary. Contracting CD4+ clones turned up mainly in the CM and EM memory subsets, whereas EMRA was where CD8+ clones were enriched. Clones contracting from day 15 to 85 had balanced CD4/CD8 phenotypes, while a second wave expanding from day 15 to 37 was biased towards CD4+. Some responding clones were found in pre-infection memory, which suggests that pre-existing cross-reactive memory T cells took part in the SARS-CoV-2 response. SARS-CoV-2 specificity of the second-wave clones peaking on day 37 was not confirmed.

Ficoll-Paque density gradient centrifugation was the method used to isolate PBMCs. The run used an Illumina NovaSeq 6000. TCRalpha and TCRbeta cDNA libraries were built by 5'RACE with constant-segment primers, adding sample barcodes and unique molecular identifiers. Trizol reagent was used to extract RNA from every sample. The libraries were amplified in two PCR steps, and the second step added a second sample barcode and Illumina TruSeq adapters. Sequencing of the libraries was done on an Illumina NovaSeq, producing 2 x 150 bp paired-end reads. The authors processed their data as follows. With migec v1.2.7, reads were demultiplexed and then collapsed into UMI-guided consensus sequences. Using mixcr v2.1.11, UMI consensuses were aligned to TRA and TRB V and J templates and then assembled into clonotypes. A clonotype was counted as expanded or contracted only when both edgeR and NoisET called the clonotype significant, with the noise models trained on biological replicates. For edgeR calls, the thresholds were a false discovery rate-adjusted p below 0.01 and a log2 fold-change of 1. As an exploratory analysis of dynamics, max-normalized trajectories of the 1000 most abundant clonotypes were examined by PCA with hierarchical clustering. The CD4 or CD8 phenotype of responding clones was assigned using the separately sequenced CD4+ and CD8+ repertoires. In-frame beta chains were kept once TCRdb had trimmed the public reads at Q25 with fastp and called clones with MiXCR. Rows are combined by CDR3 protein, so each entry shows the most common genes and DNA. The V and J calls shown here were made by TCRdb, not taken from the authors' results. The sample records under 200,000 distinct CDR3 sequences, over 10% of which are singletons. In total, the top ten clones hold roughly 3.4% of the sample.

This clonotype was observed a handful of times. The clone's antigen remains unknown. Base qualities are not recorded, but no much larger clone differs from it by a single base. V loses 1 base of germline sequence and J loses 3 bases, and the interval between the two ends is 7 bases. Per the germline V gene (reference sequence), DFQATT is the CDR1 and SNEGSKA is the CDR2. The CDR3 measures 13 amino acids from cysteine to phenylalanine. The read is trimmed to its CDR3 DNA, 39 bases read in frame from base 1. Material: PBMCs or a T cell subset sorted from them (not recorded which). This TCR was recovered from a young man who had mild COVID-19 (a few samples of this study predate the infection). The sample titles of this study are shuffled in the database, so cell type and time point are left out; the donor was told from shared clones. Recombination linked TRBV20-1 to TRBJ1-3; TRBD1 could be the D gene, as 5 bases match. CDR3 loop: CSARAGLGNTIYF. The DNA sequence follows: TGCAGTGCTAGAGCAGGGCTTGGAAACACCATATATTTT.